A selection of T cell receptor beta chains follows, all from one sample in a study of identical twins. Using its own MiXCR run on the 5' RACE reads, TCRdb lists one record per CDR3 protein. The table records 600,000 to 700,000 distinct CDR3 sequences, around 20% of them present only once. This sample was also put to use in a study of T cells expressing NK-cell markers.

Sequencing was carried out using PBMCs. The receptors originated from a young woman in good health. The CDR3 runs from the conserved cysteine through the conserved F or W. D genes are given only for firm matches. Some rows mark clone size as missing; the rest say once, few, many or name a class of expanded clone.

V,size,D,J,CDR3,DNA
TRBV12-3/TRBV12-4,few,.,TRBJ1-5,CASSLNPIRGRLPWPQHF,TGTGCCAGCTCCCTTAATCCCATCCGAGGGCGACTCCCGTGGCCCCAGCATTTT
TRBV12-3/TRBV12-4,.,TRBD1,TRBJ2-1,CASSSQGYEQFF,TGTGCCAGCAGTTCACAGGGGTATGAGCAGTTCTTC
TRBV7-2,many,TRBD1,TRBJ2-2,CASSTRQGAKGELFF,TGTGCCAGCAGCACACGACAGGGGGCTAAGGGGGAGCTGTTTTTT
TRBV29-1,many,.,TRBJ2-2,CSAIASANTGELFF,TGCAGCGCGATAGCGTCCGCGAACACCGGGGAGCTGTTTTTT
TRBV6-5,.,.,TRBJ1-2,CASSTYRDGYTF,TGTGCCAGCAGTACCTACAGGGACGGCTACACCTTC
TRBV20-1,.,TRBD2,TRBJ2-1,CSATPGLAGGPPFF,TGCAGTGCTACCCCGGGACTAGCGGGAGGCCCCCCGTTCTTC
TRBV20-1,.,TRBD2,TRBJ2-1,CSARDATSGAYNEQFF,TGCAGTGCTAGAGATGCAACTAGCGGGGCCTACAATGAGCAGTTCTTC
TRBV7-9,few,.,TRBJ2-1,CATEVGATRQFF,TGTGCCACGGAGGTCGGGGCGACCCGGCAGTTCTTC
TRBV10-3,.,.,TRBJ2-7,CASTPNSYEQYF,TGTGCCTCGACCCCCAATTCCTACGAGCAGTACTTC
TRBV11-2,.,TRBD2,TRBJ2-1,CASSPETSGGYNEQFF,TGTGCCAGCAGCCCAGAGACTAGCGGGGGATACAATGAGCAGTTCTTC
TRBV9,.,.,TRBJ1-3,CASSPDSGNTIYF,TGTGCCAGCAGCCCCGACTCTGGAAACACCATATATTTT
TRBV6-1,many,.,TRBJ2-3,CASRGPNTDTQYF,TGTGCCAGCAGGGGACCTAACACAGATACGCAGTATTTT
TRBV10-3,.,.,TRBJ1-2,CAISEGQNYGYTF,TGTGCCATCAGCGAAGGTCAGAACTATGGCTACACCTTC
TRBV12-3/TRBV12-4,few,.,TRBJ2-7,CASSPGGINSYEQYF,TGTGCCAGCAGCCCGGGGGGCATTAACTCCTACGAGCAGTACTTC